This TCR beta chain was retrieved from a study of blood T cell repertoires in COVID-19. Study information: Both acute and convalescent COVID-19 samples were obtained from the United States, Italy and Spain.

Authors' methods: By means of reference gene primer amplification, nucleated cell counts were estimated. Profiling relied on immunoSEQ multiplex PCR, and the TCRdb table lists in-frame clones only, not all of them. V, J and clone size derive from that table, while D and trimming were established from the DNA sequence. The table has roughly 250,000 clones, approximately 86% seen once. The V segment lost 6 bases and the J segment 4 bases; nucleotides outside the gene matches: 8. Germline assignment: CDR1 MNHEY and CDR2 SVGEGT. This CDR3 has 14 amino acids. This clone came up a few times. Residents of about two dozen US areas, aged roughly 18 to 89 years, made up the participants.

This sequence was found in a woman aged 25 to 39 with acute COVID-19. Sequencing was done on a sample of PBMCs or T cells enriched from blood (not recorded which). This rearrangement joins TRBV6-2 or TRBV6-3 to TRBJ1-1, with 7 positions matching TRBD1. This chain's CDR3 is CASSETGSGTEAFF. In DNA, the CDR3 is TGTGCCAGCAGCGAGACAGGGTCGGGCACTGAAGCTTTCTTT.